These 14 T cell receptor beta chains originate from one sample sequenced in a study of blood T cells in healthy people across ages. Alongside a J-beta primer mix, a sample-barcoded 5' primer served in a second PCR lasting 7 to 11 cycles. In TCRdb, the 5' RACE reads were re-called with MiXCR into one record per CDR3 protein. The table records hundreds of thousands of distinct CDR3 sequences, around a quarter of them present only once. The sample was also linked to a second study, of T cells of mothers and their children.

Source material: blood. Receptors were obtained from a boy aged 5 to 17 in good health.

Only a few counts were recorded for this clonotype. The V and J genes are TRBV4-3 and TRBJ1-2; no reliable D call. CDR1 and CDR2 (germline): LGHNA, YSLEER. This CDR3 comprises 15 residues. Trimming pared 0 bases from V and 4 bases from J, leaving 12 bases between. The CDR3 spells CASSQDSASVYGYTF. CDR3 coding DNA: TGCGCCAGCAGCCAAGATTCGGCGAGTGTCTATGGCTACACCTTC.

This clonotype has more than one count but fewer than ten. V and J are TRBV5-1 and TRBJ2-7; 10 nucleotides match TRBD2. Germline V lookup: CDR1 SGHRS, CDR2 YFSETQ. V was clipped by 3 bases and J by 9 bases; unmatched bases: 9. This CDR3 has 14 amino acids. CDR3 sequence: CASSSNSGGARQYF. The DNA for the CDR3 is TGCGCCAGCAGCTCGAACAGCGGGGGGGCTCGGCAGTACTTC.

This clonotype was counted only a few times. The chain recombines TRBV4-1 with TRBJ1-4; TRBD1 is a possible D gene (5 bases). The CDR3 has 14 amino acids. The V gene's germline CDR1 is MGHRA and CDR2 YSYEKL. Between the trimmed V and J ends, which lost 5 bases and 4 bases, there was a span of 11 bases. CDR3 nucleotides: TGCGCCAGCAGCTCAGGGTTAGGTAATGAAAAACTGTTTTTT. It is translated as CASSSGLGNEKLFF.

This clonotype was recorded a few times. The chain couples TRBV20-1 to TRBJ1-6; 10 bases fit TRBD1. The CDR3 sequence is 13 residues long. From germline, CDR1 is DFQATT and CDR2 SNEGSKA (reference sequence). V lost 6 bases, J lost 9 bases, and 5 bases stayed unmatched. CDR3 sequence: CSATGDRGSPLHF. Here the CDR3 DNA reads TGCAGTGCCACCGGGGACAGGGGTTCACCCCTCCACTTT.

This chain's CDR3 is CSAPGTSGSRLRETQYF. The CDR3 DNA is TGCAGTGCTCCCGGGACTAGCGGGAGCCGGTTGAGGGAGACCCAGTACTTC. This chain uses TRBV20-1 with TRBJ2-5; 14 bases match TRBD2. After removal of 5 bases from V and 5 bases from J, the junction contained 13 bases not matched to a gene. The CDR3 has 17 amino acids. Germline-derived CDR1 and CDR2 are DFQATT and SNEGSKA (reference sequence).

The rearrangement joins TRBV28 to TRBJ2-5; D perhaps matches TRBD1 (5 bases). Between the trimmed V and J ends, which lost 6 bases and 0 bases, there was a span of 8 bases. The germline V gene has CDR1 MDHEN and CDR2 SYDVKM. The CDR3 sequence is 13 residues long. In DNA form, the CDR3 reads TGTGCCAGCAGACGACAGTACCAAGAGACCCAGTACTTC. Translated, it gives CASRRQYQETQYF. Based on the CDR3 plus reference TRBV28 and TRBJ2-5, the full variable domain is DVKVTQSSRYLVKRTGEKVFLECVQDMDHENMFWYRQDPGLGLRLIYFSYDVKMKEKGDIPEGYSVSREKKERFSLILESASTNQTSMYLCASRRQYQETQYFGPGTRLLVL.

The CDR3: CASSQVHHEQFF. The CDR3 region has the DNA TGTGCCAGCAGCCAAGTTCACCATGAGCAGTTCTTC. The chain couples TRBV3-1 to TRBJ2-5; D ambiguous. The end of the DNA fits TRBJ2-1 better, so the J call may be wrong. Germline V gene sequence: CDR1 LGHDT, CDR2 YNNKEL (reference sequence). The CDR3 covers 12 residues.

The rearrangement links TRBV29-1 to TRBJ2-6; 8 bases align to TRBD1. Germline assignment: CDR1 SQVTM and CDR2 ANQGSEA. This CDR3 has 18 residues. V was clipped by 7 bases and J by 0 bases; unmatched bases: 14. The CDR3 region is CSAYGTGTGFSGANVLTF. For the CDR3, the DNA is TGCAGCGCTTACGGGACGGGGACAGGATTCTCTGGGGCCAACGTCCTGACTTTC.

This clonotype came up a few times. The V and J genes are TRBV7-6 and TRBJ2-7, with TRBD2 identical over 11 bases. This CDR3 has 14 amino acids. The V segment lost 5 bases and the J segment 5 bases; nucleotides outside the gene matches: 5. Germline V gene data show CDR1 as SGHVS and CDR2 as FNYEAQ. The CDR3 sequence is CASSEGLAEDEQYF. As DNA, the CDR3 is TGTGCCAGCAGCGAGGGACTAGCGGAAGACGAGCAGTACTTC.

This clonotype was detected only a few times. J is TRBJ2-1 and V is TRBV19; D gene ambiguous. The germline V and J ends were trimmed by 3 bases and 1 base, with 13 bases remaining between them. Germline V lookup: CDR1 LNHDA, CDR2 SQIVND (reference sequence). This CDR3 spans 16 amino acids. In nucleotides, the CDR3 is TGTGCCAGTAGTATTATCCCGGGCCTTTCCTACAATGAGCAGTTCTTC. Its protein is CASSIIPGLSYNEQFF.

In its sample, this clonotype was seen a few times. The DNA of the CDR3 is TGTGCCAGCAGCGTAGGGGGACTCCACAATGAGCAGTTCTTC. As protein: CASSVGGLHNEQFF. The chain carries TRBV9 and TRBJ2-1; D perhaps matches TRBD2 (6 bases). Per the germline V gene, CDR1 is SGDLS and CDR2 is YYNGEE. Between the trimmed V and J ends, which lost 0 bases and 5 bases, there was a span of 9 bases. The CDR3 extends over 14 amino acids.

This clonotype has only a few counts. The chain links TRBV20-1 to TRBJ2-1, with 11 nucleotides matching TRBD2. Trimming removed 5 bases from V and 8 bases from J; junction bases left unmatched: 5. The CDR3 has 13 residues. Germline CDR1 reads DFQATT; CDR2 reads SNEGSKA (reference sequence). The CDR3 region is CSALSGGAYEQFF. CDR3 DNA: TGCAGTGCTCTTAGCGGGGGGGCTTATGAGCAGTTCTTC.

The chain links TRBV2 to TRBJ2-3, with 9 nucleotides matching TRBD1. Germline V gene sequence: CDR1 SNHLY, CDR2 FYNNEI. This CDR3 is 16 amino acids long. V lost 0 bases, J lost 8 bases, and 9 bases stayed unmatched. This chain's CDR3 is CASSEARTGEGGTQYF. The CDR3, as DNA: TGTGCCAGCAGTGAAGCGCGGACAGGGGAGGGAGGTACGCAGTATTTT.

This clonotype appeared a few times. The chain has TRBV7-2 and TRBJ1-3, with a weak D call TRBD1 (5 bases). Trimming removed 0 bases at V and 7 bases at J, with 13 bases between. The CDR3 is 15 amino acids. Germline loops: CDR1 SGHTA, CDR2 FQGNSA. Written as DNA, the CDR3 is TGTGCCAGCAGCTTAGCGCGATGGGCAGGGAACACCATATATTTT. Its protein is CASSLARWAGNTIYF.